This T cell receptor beta chain is from a study of PD-1 blockade in classical Hodgkin lymphoma. Study overall: Patients got intravenous nivolumab 3 mg/kg every 2 weeks. Regarding the study as a whole: There was a significant rise in CD4+ TCR diversity by C4D1, with no such rise for CD8+.

This clone was found a few times. Its antigen is not known. Time point denoted: cycle 4 day 1 (C4D1), after more than five weeks of nivolumab. With no exception, relapse followed autologous stem cell transplantation in all patients, and brentuximab vedotin exposure varied. From thawed PBMCs, CD4+ T cells were purified using magnetic negative selection. The study recorded best responses of complete response, partial response or progressive disease. Repertoires were generated with immunoSEQ multiplex PCR, while TCRdb's copy carries only in-frame clones and drops some. The sample has some 9,300 clones, 75% seen once. CDR1 is SGHKS, CDR2 YYEKEE, per germline (reference sequence). With 6 bases removed from V and 4 bases from J, the gap between germline ends came to 20 bases. This CDR3 spans 15 amino acids.

The chain is built from TRBV5-5 and TRBJ2-7; D is perhaps TRBD1 (6 bases). The receptor was derived from a human donor with classical Hodgkin lymphoma. The sample consisted of CD4+ T cells from blood, taken before the fourth cycle of nivolumab. The CDR3 loop is CASKRPGDMAYEQYF. CDR3 nucleotide sequence: TGTGCCAGCAAGCGACCAGGGGATATGGCTTACGAGCAGTACTTC.